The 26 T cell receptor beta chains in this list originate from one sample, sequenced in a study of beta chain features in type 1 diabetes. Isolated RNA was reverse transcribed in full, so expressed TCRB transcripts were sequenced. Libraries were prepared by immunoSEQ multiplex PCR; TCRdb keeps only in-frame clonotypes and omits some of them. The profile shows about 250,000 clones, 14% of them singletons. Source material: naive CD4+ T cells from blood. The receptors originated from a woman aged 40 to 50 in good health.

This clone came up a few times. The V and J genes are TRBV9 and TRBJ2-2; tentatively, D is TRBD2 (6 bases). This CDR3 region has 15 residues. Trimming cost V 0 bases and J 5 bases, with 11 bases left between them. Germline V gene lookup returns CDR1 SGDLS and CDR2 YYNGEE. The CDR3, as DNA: TGTGCCAGCAGCGTAGGGCCAGGGAGGACCGGGGAGCTGTTTTTT. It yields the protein CASSVGPGRTGELFF.

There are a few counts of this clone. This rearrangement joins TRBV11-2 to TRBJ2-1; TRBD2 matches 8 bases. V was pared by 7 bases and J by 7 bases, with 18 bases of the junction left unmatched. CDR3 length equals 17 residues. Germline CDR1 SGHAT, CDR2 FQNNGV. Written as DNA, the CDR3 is TGTGCCAGCACCTTCAGACTGGACGGGGGGGTGATAAATGAGCAGTTCTTC. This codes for CASTFRLDGGVINEQFF. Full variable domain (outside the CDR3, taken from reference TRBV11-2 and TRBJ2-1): EAGVAQSPRYKIIEKRQSVAFWCNPISGHATLYWYQQILGQGPKLLIQFQNNGVVDDSQLPKDRFSAERLKGVDSTLKIQPAKLEDSAVYLCASTFRLDGGVINEQFFGPGTRLTVL.

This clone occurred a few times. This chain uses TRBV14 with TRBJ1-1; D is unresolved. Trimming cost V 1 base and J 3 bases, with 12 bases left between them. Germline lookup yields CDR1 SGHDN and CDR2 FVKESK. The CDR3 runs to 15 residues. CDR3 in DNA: TGTGCCAGCAGCCAAGTTTCCCCAGGTCACACTGAAGCTTTCTTT. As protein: CASSQVSPGHTEAFF.

The CDR3 coding sequence is TGTGCCAGCAGCTTAGCGGCAGGGGTCACTGAAGCTTTCTTT. As protein: CASSLAAGVTEAFF. The V call is TRBV7-8, the J call TRBJ1-1; a possible D gene is TRBD1 (6 bases). The CDR3 contains 14 residues. CDR1 is SGHVS and CDR2 is FQNEAQ in the germline V gene. The V end lost 0 bases, the J end lost 4 bases, and 9 bases lay between the germline ends.

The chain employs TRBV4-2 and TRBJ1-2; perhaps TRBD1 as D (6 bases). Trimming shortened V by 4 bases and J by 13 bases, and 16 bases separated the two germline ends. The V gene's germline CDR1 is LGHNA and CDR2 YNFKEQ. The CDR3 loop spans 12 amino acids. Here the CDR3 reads CASSPGRDKFTF. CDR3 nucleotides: TGTGCCAGCAGCCCCGGGAGGGACAAGTTCACCTTC.

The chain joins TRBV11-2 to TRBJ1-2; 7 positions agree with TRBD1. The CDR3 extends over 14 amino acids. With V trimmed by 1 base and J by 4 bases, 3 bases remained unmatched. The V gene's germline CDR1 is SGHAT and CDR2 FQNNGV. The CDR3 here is CASSLAGQTYGYTF. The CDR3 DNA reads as TGTGCCAGCAGCTTAGCGGGACAGACCTATGGCTACACCTTC.

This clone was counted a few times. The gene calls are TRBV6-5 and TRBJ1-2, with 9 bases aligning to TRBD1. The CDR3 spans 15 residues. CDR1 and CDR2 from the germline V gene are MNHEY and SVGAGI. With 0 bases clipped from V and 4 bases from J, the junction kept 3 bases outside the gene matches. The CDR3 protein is CASSYSGQGSYGYTF. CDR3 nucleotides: TGTGCCAGCAGTTACTCGGGACAGGGAAGCTATGGCTACACCTTC.

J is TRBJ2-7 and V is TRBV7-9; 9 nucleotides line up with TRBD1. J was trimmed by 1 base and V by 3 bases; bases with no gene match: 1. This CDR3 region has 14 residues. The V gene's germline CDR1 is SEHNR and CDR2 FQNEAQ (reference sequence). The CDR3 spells CASSLDRGSYEQYF. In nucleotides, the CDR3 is TGTGCCAGCAGCTTGGACAGGGGATCCTACGAGCAGTACTTC.

CDR3 coding DNA: TGTGCCAGCAGTTATCGGACAGCGGATAATTCACCCCTCCACTTT. Translating gives CASSYRTADNSPLHF. The chain carries TRBV6-5 and TRBJ1-6; TRBD1 might be the D (6 bases). The CDR3 is 15 amino acids. Germline CDR1 reads MNHEY; CDR2 reads SVGAGI. Trimming cost V 3 bases and J 5 bases, with 11 bases left between them.

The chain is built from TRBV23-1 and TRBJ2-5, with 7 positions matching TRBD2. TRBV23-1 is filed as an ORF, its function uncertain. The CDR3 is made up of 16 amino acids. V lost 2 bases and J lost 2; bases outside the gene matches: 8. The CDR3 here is CASSQRTRKPQETQYF. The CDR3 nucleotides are TGCGCCAGCAGTCAAAGGACTAGAAAACCTCAAGAGACCCAGTACTTC.

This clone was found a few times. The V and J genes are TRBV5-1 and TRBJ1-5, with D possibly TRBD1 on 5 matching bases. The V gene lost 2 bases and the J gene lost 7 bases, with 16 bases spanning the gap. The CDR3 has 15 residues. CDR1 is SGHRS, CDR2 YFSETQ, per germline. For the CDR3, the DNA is TGCGCCAGCAGCTTAGAGGGGCGGGAATTACAGCCCCAGCATTTT. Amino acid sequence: CASSLEGRELQPQHF.

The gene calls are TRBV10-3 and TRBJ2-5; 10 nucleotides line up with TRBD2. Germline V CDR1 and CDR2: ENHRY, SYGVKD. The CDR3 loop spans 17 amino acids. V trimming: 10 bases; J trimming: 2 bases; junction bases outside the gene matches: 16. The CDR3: CATQGAILAGSQETQYF. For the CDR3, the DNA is TGTGCCACCCAGGGGGCTATACTAGCGGGGTCACAAGAGACCCAGTACTTC.

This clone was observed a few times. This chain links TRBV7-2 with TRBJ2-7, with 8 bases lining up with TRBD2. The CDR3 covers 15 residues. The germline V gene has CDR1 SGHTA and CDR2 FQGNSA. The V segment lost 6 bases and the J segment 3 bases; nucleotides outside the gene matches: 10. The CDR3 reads CASRVGDSGIYEQYF. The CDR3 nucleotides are TGTGCCAGCAGGGTGGGGGATAGCGGGATCTACGAGCAGTACTTC.

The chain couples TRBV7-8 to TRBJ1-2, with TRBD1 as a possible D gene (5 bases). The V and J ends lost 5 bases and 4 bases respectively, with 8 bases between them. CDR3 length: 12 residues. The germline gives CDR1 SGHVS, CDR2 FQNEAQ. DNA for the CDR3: TGTGCCAGCAGCCAGGGCCTCTATGGCTACACCTTC. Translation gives CASSQGLYGYTF.

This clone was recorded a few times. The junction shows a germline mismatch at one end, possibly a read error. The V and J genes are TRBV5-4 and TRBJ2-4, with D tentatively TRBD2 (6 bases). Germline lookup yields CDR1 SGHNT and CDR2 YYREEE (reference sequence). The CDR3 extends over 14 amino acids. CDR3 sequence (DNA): TGTGCCAGCACCTTGGAGGGGGCCAAAAACATTCAGTACTTC. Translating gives CASTLEGAKNIQYF.

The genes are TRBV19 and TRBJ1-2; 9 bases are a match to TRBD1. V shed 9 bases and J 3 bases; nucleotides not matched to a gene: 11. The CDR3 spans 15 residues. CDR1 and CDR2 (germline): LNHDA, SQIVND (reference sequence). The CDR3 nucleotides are TGTGCCAGCCGGATTACAGGGGGCTGGCACTATGGCTACACCTTC. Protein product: CASRITGGWHYGYTF.

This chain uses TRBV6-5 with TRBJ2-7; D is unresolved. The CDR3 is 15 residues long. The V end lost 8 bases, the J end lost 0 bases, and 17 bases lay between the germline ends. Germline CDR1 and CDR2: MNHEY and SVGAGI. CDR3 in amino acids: CASSEAAVSSYEQYF. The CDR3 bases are TGTGCCAGCTCCGAGGCGGCAGTTAGCTCCTACGAGCAGTACTTC.

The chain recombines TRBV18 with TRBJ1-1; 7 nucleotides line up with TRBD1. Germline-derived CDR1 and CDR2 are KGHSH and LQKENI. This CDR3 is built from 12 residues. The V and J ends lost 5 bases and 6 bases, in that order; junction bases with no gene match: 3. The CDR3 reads CASSLTGPEAFF. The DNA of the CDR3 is TGTGCCAGCTCATTGACAGGGCCTGAAGCTTTCTTT.

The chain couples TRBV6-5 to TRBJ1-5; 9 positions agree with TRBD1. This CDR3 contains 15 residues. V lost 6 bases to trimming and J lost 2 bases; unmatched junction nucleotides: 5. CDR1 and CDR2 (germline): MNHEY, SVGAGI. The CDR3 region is CASSKTGGGNQPQHF. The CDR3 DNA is TGTGCCAGCAGCAAGACAGGGGGAGGCAATCAGCCCCAGCATTTT.

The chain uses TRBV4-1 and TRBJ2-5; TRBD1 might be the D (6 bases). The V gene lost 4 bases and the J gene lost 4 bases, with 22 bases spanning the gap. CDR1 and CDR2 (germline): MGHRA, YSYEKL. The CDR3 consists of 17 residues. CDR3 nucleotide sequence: TGCGCCAGCAGCCTCCTTAAAGGGCAGGGGCCCCGAGAGACCCAGTACTTC. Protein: CASSLLKGQGPRETQYF.

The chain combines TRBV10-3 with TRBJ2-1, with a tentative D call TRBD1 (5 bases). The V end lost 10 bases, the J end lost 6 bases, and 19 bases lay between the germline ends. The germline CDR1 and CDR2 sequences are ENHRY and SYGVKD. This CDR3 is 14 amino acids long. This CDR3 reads CATGHTPAANEQFF. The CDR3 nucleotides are TGTGCCACCGGACACACTCCAGCCGCCAATGAGCAGTTCTTC.

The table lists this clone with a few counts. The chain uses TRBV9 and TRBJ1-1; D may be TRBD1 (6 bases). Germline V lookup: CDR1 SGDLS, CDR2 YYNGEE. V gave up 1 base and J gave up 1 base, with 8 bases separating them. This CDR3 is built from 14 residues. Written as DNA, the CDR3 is TGTGCCAGCAGCGTACAGGGGCAGAACACTGAAGCTTTCTTT. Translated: CASSVQGQNTEAFF. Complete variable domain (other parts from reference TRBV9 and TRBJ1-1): DSGVTQTPKHLITATGQRVTLRCSPRSGDLSVYWYQQSLDQGLQFLIQYYNGEERAKGNILERFSAQQFPDLHSELNLSSLELGDSALYFCASSVQGQNTEAFFGQGTRLTVV.

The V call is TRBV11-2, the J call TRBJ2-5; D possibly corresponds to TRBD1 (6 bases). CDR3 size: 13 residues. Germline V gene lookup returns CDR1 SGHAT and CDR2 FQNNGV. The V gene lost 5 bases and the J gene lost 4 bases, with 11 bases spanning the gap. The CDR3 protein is CASSHQTGETQYF. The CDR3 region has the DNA TGTGCCAGCAGCCACCAGACAGGAGAGACCCAGTACTTC.

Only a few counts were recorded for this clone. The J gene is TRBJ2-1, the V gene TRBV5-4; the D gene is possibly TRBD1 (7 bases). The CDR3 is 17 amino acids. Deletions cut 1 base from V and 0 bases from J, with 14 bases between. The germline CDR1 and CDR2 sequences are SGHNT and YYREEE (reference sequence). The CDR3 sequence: CASSLLRDSSSYNEQFF. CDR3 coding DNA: TGTGCCAGCAGCTTGTTGCGGGACAGTAGCTCCTACAATGAGCAGTTCTTC.

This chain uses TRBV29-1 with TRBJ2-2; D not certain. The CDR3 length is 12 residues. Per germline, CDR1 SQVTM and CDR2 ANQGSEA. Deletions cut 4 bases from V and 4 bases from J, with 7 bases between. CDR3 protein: CSVARVTGELFF. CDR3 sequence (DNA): TGCAGCGTTGCCCGGGTCACCGGGGAGCTGTTTTTT.

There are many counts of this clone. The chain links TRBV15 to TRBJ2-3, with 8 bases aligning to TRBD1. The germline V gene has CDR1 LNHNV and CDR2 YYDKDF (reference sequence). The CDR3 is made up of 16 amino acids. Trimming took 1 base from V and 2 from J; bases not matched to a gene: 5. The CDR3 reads CATSRGQGRFTDTQYF. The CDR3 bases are TGTGCCACCAGCAGAGGACAGGGGAGGTTCACAGATACGCAGTATTTT.